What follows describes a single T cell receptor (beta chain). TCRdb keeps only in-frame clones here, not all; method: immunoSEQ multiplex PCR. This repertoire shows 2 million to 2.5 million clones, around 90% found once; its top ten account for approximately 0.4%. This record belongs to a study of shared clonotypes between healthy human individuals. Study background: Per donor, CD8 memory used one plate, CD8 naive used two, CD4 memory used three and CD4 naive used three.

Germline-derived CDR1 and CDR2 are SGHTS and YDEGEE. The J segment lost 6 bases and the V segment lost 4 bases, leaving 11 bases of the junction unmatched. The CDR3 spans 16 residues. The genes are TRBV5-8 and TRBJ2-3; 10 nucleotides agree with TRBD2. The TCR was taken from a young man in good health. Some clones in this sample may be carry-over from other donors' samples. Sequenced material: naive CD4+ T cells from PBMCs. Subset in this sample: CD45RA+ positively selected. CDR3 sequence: CASSRLSGRAVDTQYF. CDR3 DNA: TGTGCCAGCAGCCGTCTCAGCGGGAGGGCCGTGGATACGCAGTATTTT. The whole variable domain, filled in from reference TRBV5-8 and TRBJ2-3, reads EAGVTQSPTHLIKTRGQQATLRCSPISGHTSVYWYQQALGLGLQFLLWYDEGEERNRGNFPPRFSGRQFPNYSSELNVNALELEDSALYLCASSRLSGRAVDTQYFGPGTRLTVL.